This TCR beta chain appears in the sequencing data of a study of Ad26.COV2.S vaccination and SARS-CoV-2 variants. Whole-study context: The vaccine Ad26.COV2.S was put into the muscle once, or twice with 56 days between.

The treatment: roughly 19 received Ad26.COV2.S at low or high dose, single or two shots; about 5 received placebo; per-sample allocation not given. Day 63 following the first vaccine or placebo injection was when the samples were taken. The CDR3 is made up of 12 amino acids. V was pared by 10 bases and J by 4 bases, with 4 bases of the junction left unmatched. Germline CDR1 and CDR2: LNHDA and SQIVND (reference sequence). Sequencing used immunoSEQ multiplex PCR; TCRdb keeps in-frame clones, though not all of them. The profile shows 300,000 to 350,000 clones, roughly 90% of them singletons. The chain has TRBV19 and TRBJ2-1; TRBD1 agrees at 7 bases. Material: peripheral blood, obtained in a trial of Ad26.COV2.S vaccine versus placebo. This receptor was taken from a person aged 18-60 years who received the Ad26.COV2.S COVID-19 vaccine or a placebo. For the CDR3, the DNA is TGTGCCATAGGGGACAGATACAATGAGCAGTTCTTC. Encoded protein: CAIGDRYNEQFF.